A selection of T cell receptor beta chains follows, all from one sample in a study of blood T cell repertoires in COVID-19. TCRdb's table, derived via immunoSEQ multiplex PCR, lists solely in-frame clones and lacks some. The profile shows approximately 170,000 clones, about 87% of them singletons. The sequenced sample consisted of peripheral blood. These receptors came from a man in his sixties with acute or convalescent COVID-19. Each CDR3 is given with its conserved first and last residue. The D gene is left open where the match is weak. Size is stated for part of the rows, as once, few or many counts, or as a class when the clone is expanded.

clone_size: -; d_call: -; j_call: TRBJ2-7; v_call: TRBV2; cdr3_aa: CASSEEAGGEQYF; cdr3_nt: TGTGCCAGCAGTGAAGAAGCGGGTGGCGAGCAGTACTTC
clone_size: -; d_call: -; j_call: TRBJ1-1; v_call: TRBV19; cdr3_aa: CASSMAPMNTEAFF; cdr3_nt: TGTGCCAGTAGTATGGCTCCGATGAACACTGAAGCTTTCTTT
clone_size: once; d_call: TRBD2; j_call: TRBJ2-3; v_call: TRBV24-1; cdr3_aa: CATRASGGYSTDTQYF; cdr3_nt: TGTGCCACAAGGGCTAGCGGGGGGTATAGCACAGATACGCAGTATTTT
clone_size: -; d_call: TRBD2; j_call: TRBJ2-5; v_call: TRBV11-2; cdr3_aa: CASSFGGGRQETQYF; cdr3_nt: TGTGCCAGCAGCTTCGGCGGGGGGCGCCAAGAGACCCAGTACTTC
clone_size: -; d_call: TRBD2; j_call: TRBJ2-3; v_call: TRBV5-1; cdr3_aa: CASGLAGSTDTQYF; cdr3_nt: TGCGCCAGCGGACTAGCGGGAAGCACAGATACGCAGTATTTT
clone_size: -; d_call: TRBD1; j_call: TRBJ1-5; v_call: TRBV6-5; cdr3_aa: CASRDRAQHF; cdr3_nt: TGTGCCAGCCGCGACAGGGCCCAGCATTTT
clone_size: -; d_call: TRBD1; j_call: TRBJ1-2; v_call: TRBV5-4; cdr3_aa: CASSPGQGPYGYTF; cdr3_nt: TGTGCCAGCAGCCCGGGACAGGGCCCCTATGGCTACACCTTC
clone_size: once; d_call: -; j_call: TRBJ1-3; v_call: TRBV6-5; cdr3_aa: CASRLTGSGNTIYF; cdr3_nt: TGTGCCAGCAGGCTTACAGGGTCTGGAAACACCATATATTTT
clone_size: -; d_call: -; j_call: TRBJ1-5; v_call: TRBV12-3/TRBV12-4; cdr3_aa: CASSQFSNQPQHF; cdr3_nt: TGTGCCAGCAGCCAGTTTAGCAATCAGCCCCAGCATTTT
clone_size: -; d_call: TRBD2; j_call: TRBJ2-1; v_call: TRBV11-3; cdr3_aa: CASSSPTGRARNEQFF; cdr3_nt: TGTGCCAGCAGCTCCCCCACCGGGAGGGCCAGGAATGAGCAGTTCTTC
clone_size: -; d_call: -; j_call: TRBJ2-7; v_call: TRBV6-6; cdr3_aa: CASSGVDGGGEQYF; cdr3_nt: TGTGCCAGCAGTGGCGTAGACGGCGGCGGAGAGCAGTACTTC
clone_size: -; d_call: -; j_call: TRBJ1-5; v_call: TRBV7-9; cdr3_aa: CASSNSLQPQHF; cdr3_nt: TGTGCCAGCAGCAATTCGCTACAGCCCCAGCATTTT
clone_size: -; d_call: -; j_call: TRBJ2-6; v_call: TRBV5-1; cdr3_aa: CASSFSGYGANVLTF; cdr3_nt: TGCGCCAGCAGCTTCTCAGGATATGGGGCCAACGTCCTGACTTTC
clone_size: -; d_call: -; j_call: TRBJ1-1; v_call: TRBV7-3; cdr3_aa: CASSLTASVTEAFF; cdr3_nt: TGTGCCAGCAGCTTAACAGCCTCGGTAACTGAAGCTTTCTTT
clone_size: -; d_call: TRBD1; j_call: TRBJ1-5; v_call: TRBV27; cdr3_aa: CASSPYGTGGRGNQPQHF; cdr3_nt: TGTGCCAGCAGTCCTTATGGGACAGGAGGACGAGGCAATCAGCCCCAGCATTTT
clone_size: -; d_call: -; j_call: TRBJ2-2; v_call: TRBV12-5; cdr3_aa: CASGLLRSVDTGELFF; cdr3_nt: TGTGCTAGTGGTTTGCTAAGGAGCGTCGACACCGGGGAGCTGTTTTTT
clone_size: -; d_call: TRBD2; j_call: TRBJ2-7; v_call: TRBV30; cdr3_aa: CAWIWGRGVNEQYF; cdr3_nt: TGTGCCTGGATTTGGGGCCGGGGGGTCAACGAGCAGTACTTC
clone_size: -; d_call: -; j_call: TRBJ1-5; v_call: TRBV19; cdr3_aa: CASSIASVSNQPQHF; cdr3_nt: TGTGCCAGTAGTATCGCCAGTGTTAGCAATCAGCCCCAGCATTTT
clone_size: -; d_call: -; j_call: TRBJ1-5; v_call: TRBV28; cdr3_aa: CASTNTDPGNQPQHF; cdr3_nt: TGTGCCAGCACCAATACAGACCCGGGGAATCAGCCCCAGCATTTT
clone_size: -; d_call: -; j_call: TRBJ1-1; v_call: TRBV5-6; cdr3_aa: CASTLRGGTEAFF; cdr3_nt: TGTGCCAGCACCTTACGGGGTGGAACTGAAGCTTTCTTT
clone_size: -; d_call: TRBD1; j_call: TRBJ2-1; v_call: TRBV2; cdr3_aa: CATRQGEGYNEQFF; cdr3_nt: TGTGCCACCCGACAGGGCGAGGGGTACAATGAGCAGTTCTTC
clone_size: -; d_call: TRBD2; j_call: TRBJ2-7; v_call: TRBV3-1/TRBV3-2; cdr3_aa: CASSPLAGVHEQYF; cdr3_nt: TGTGCCAGCAGCCCTCTGGCGGGAGTGCACGAGCAGTACTTC
clone_size: -; d_call: TRBD1; j_call: TRBJ2-7; v_call: TRBV4-3; cdr3_aa: CASSHTEGTDGYEQYF; cdr3_nt: TGCGCCAGCAGCCATACTGAAGGGACAGACGGGTACGAGCAGTACTTC
clone_size: -; d_call: TRBD1; j_call: TRBJ1-2; v_call: TRBV19; cdr3_aa: CASSAHRGNDYGYTF; cdr3_nt: TGTGCCAGTAGTGCCCACAGGGGTAATGACTATGGCTACACCTTC
clone_size: -; d_call: -; j_call: TRBJ2-1; v_call: TRBV3-1/TRBV3-2; cdr3_aa: CASRRFDEQFF; cdr3_nt: TGTGCCAGCAGGCGATTTGATGAGCAGTTCTTC
clone_size: -; d_call: TRBD2; j_call: TRBJ2-5; v_call: TRBV3-1/TRBV3-2; cdr3_aa: CASSRPLAGVGTQYF; cdr3_nt: TGTGCCAGCAGCCGGCCACTAGCGGGGGTAGGGACCCAGTACTTC
clone_size: -; d_call: -; j_call: TRBJ1-1; v_call: TRBV10-3; cdr3_aa: CAIRSSENTEAFF; cdr3_nt: TGTGCCATCAGATCCTCAGAGAACACTGAAGCTTTCTTT
clone_size: once; d_call: -; j_call: TRBJ1-1; v_call: TRBV7-9; cdr3_aa: CASSSLRVDTEAFF; cdr3_nt: TGTGCCAGCAGCTCCCTTCGGGTCGACACTGAAGCTTTCTTT
clone_size: -; d_call: -; j_call: TRBJ1-3; v_call: TRBV6-1; cdr3_aa: CASSEDGDTIYF; cdr3_nt: TGTGCCAGCAGTGAAGACGGGGACACCATATATTTT
clone_size: few; d_call: TRBD1; j_call: TRBJ1-3; v_call: TRBV5-6; cdr3_aa: CASSGRTGFSSGNTIYF; cdr3_nt: TGTGCCAGCAGCGGCAGGACAGGATTTAGCTCTGGAAACACCATATATTTT
clone_size: -; d_call: -; j_call: TRBJ1-1; v_call: TRBV4-1; cdr3_aa: CASSQVGDTHGAFF; cdr3_nt: TGCGCCAGCAGCCAAGTGGGAGACACCCATGGAGCTTTCTTT
clone_size: -; d_call: -; j_call: TRBJ1-4; v_call: TRBV5-5; cdr3_aa: CASSPTGTIATNEKLFF; cdr3_nt: TGTGCCAGCAGCCCGACCGGGACAATTGCAACTAATGAAAAACTGTTTTTT
clone_size: -; d_call: -; j_call: TRBJ1-6; v_call: TRBV28; cdr3_aa: CASSPYILLQGPNSPLHF; cdr3_nt: TGTGCCAGCAGTCCCTATATTCTCTTACAGGGCCCAAATTCACCCCTCCACTTT
clone_size: once; d_call: TRBD1; j_call: TRBJ2-1; v_call: TRBV7-9; cdr3_aa: CASSPLDRAYNEQFF; cdr3_nt: TGTGCCAGCAGCCCACTGGACAGGGCCTACAATGAGCAGTTCTTC
clone_size: -; d_call: -; j_call: TRBJ2-2; v_call: TRBV4-1; cdr3_aa: CASSQMAPPGELFF; cdr3_nt: TGCGCCAGCAGCCAAATGGCTCCGCCCGGGGAGCTGTTTTTT
clone_size: -; d_call: TRBD2; j_call: TRBJ2-7; v_call: TRBV7-9; cdr3_aa: CAAGLAGPSEQYF; cdr3_nt: TGTGCCGCCGGACTAGCGGGACCGTCCGAGCAGTACTTC
clone_size: -; d_call: TRBD1; j_call: TRBJ1-6; v_call: TRBV11-2; cdr3_aa: CASSLSGAGQGNSPLHF; cdr3_nt: TGTGCCAGCAGCTTGTCCGGGGCGGGACAGGGAAACTCACCCCTCCACTTT
clone_size: -; d_call: -; j_call: TRBJ2-2; v_call: TRBV25-1; cdr3_aa: CASSELLPAGELFF; cdr3_nt: TGTGCCAGCAGTGAACTCCTACCTGCCGGGGAGCTGTTTTTT
clone_size: -; d_call: -; j_call: TRBJ2-1; v_call: TRBV7-6; cdr3_aa: CASSSLGAPSYNEQFF; cdr3_nt: TGTGCCAGCAGCTCCCTGGGGGCCCCTAGCTACAATGAGCAGTTCTTC
clone_size: -; d_call: TRBD2; j_call: TRBJ2-7; v_call: TRBV6-5; cdr3_aa: CASSYLAGYHEQYF; cdr3_nt: TGTGCCAGCAGTTACCTAGCGGGATACCACGAGCAGTACTTC
clone_size: -; d_call: TRBD1; j_call: TRBJ2-5; v_call: TRBV7-3; cdr3_aa: CASSRQGKAETQYF; cdr3_nt: TGTGCCAGCAGCCGACAGGGGAAGGCCGAGACCCAGTACTTC
clone_size: -; d_call: TRBD1; j_call: TRBJ1-2; v_call: TRBV5-5; cdr3_aa: CASSFRPQGADYGYTF; cdr3_nt: TGTGCCAGCAGCTTCCGACCCCAGGGGGCTGACTATGGCTACACCTTC
clone_size: -; d_call: TRBD1; j_call: TRBJ1-2; v_call: TRBV6-1; cdr3_aa: CASSEWTGAHYGYTF; cdr3_nt: TGTGCCAGCAGTGAATGGACAGGCGCACACTATGGCTACACCTTC
clone_size: -; d_call: TRBD1; j_call: TRBJ2-2; v_call: TRBV5-5; cdr3_aa: CASSRWDRVGGELFF; cdr3_nt: TGTGCCAGCAGTCGGTGGGACAGGGTTGGCGGGGAGCTGTTTTTT
clone_size: -; d_call: TRBD1; j_call: TRBJ1-6; v_call: TRBV11-3; cdr3_aa: CASSLGGQGVRPLHF; cdr3_nt: TGTGCCAGCAGCTTAGGGGGACAGGGGGTGCGTCCCCTCCACTTT
clone_size: -; d_call: TRBD1; j_call: TRBJ2-1; v_call: TRBV5-4; cdr3_aa: CASSLAGQSYNEQFF; cdr3_nt: TGTGCCAGCAGCTTGGCGGGACAGTCCTACAATGAGCAGTTCTTC
clone_size: -; d_call: -; j_call: TRBJ1-4; v_call: TRBV5-4; cdr3_aa: CASSLARGGEKLFF; cdr3_nt: TGTGCCAGCAGCTTGGCAAGGGGCGGTGAAAAACTGTTTTTT
clone_size: once; d_call: -; j_call: TRBJ1-4; v_call: TRBV12-3/TRBV12-4; cdr3_aa: CASSFFRGEKLFF; cdr3_nt: TGTGCCAGCAGTTTTTTTCGGGGTGAAAAACTGTTTTTT